The 18 T cell receptor beta chains listed next were all sequenced from one sample in a study of blood T cell repertoires in COVID-19. The assay was immunoSEQ multiplex PCR, and TCRdb's table has in-frame clones only and misses some. The profile shows over 200,000 clones, around 82% of them singletons. The sample taken for sequencing was peripheral blood. These receptors came from a man aged 40-49 years with active or convalescent COVID-19.

The V and J genes are TRBV6-5 and TRBJ1-1; D may be TRBD1 (5 bases). The germline CDR1 and CDR2 sequences are MNHEY and SVGAGI. The CDR3 loop spans 14 amino acids. Trimming removed 6 bases from V and 8 bases from J, with 19 bases in between. The CDR3 loop reads CASRIQDGPLEAFF. Here the CDR3 DNA reads TGTGCCAGCAGAATACAGGACGGTCCTTTAGAAGCTTTCTTT.

The DNA for the CDR3 is TGTGCCAGCAGCCAAACCCAATTCGGGACCCAGTACTTC. This encodes CASSQTQFGTQYF. The chain links TRBV3-1 (or the pseudogene TRBV3-2) to TRBJ2-5; D gene ambiguous. Per germline, CDR1 LGHDT and CDR2 YNNKEL (reference sequence). The CDR3 sequence is 13 residues long. V lost 2 bases and J 7 bases, leaving 11 bases between the germline ends.

The rearrangement joins TRBV2 to TRBJ1-3; 10 positions agree with TRBD1. Looked up from germline, CDR1 is SNHLY and CDR2 is FYNNEI. Trimming removed 5 bases from V and 7 bases from J; junction bases left unmatched: 5. The CDR3 is made up of 14 amino acids. The CDR3 DNA sequence: TGTGCCAGCAGTCCCGGGACAGGGGTCAACACCATATATTTT. This codes for CASSPGTGVNTIYF.

V usage is TRBV5-5 and J usage is TRBJ1-2, with 11 bases lining up with TRBD1. This CDR3 spans 17 amino acids. Germline values: CDR1 SGHKS, CDR2 YYEKEE (reference sequence). V shed 1 base, J shed 7 bases, and the junction held 12 bases outside the gene matches. In DNA form, the CDR3 reads TGTGCCAGCAGCTTGAAGGGTGGGGGACAGGGGGTATTTGGCTACACCTTC. Amino acids: CASSLKGGGQGVFGYTF.

This sequence joins TRBV5-1 and TRBJ1-2, with 9 bases aligning to TRBD1. The CDR3 is made up of 14 amino acids. Trimming took 3 bases from V and 1 from J; bases not matched to a gene: 1. In germline, CDR1 is SGHRS, CDR2 YFSETQ. CDR3 sequence reads: CASSWDRDNYGYTF. CDR3 DNA: TGCGCCAGCAGCTGGGACAGGGATAACTATGGCTACACCTTC.

The genes are TRBV2 and TRBJ2-1; D uncertain. The CDR3 runs to 12 residues. V was pared by 6 bases and J by 10 bases, with 13 bases between. From germline, CDR1 is SNHLY and CDR2 FYNNEI. The CDR3 loop reads CASSSSKAEQFF. The CDR3 DNA sequence: TGTGCCAGCAGCAGCTCTAAAGCGGAGCAGTTCTTC. The full variable domain, completed using reference TRBV2 and TRBJ2-1, is EPEVTQTPSHQVTQMGQEVILRCVPISNHLYFYWYRQILGQKVEFLVSFYNNEISEKSEIFDDQFSVERPDGSNFTLKIRSTKLEDSAMYFCASSSSKAEQFFGPGTRLTVL.

The genes are TRBV10-3 and TRBJ1-1; no clear D gene. The germline V gene has CDR1 ENHRY and CDR2 SYGVKD. V was clipped by 4 bases and J by 1 base, with 19 bases between them. The CDR3 runs to 17 residues. The CDR3 region has the DNA TGTGCCATCAGTGTGAGCCCCTCATCTATTGGGAACACTGAAGCTTTCTTT. This codes for CAISVSPSSIGNTEAFF.

This chain uses TRBV2 with TRBJ1-1; D gene ambiguous. Germline CDR1 and CDR2: SNHLY and FYNNEI. There are 13 residues in the CDR3. The ends were cut back, 2 bases at V and 11 bases at J, with 15 bases in the middle. CDR3 sequence reads: CASSEWGDGSAFF. The CDR3 DNA reads TGTGCCAGCAGTGAATGGGGAGATGGGTCGGCTTTCTTT.

The V call is TRBV7-9, the J call TRBJ1-2; 8 bases match TRBD1. CDR1 and CDR2 (germline): SEHNR, FQNEAQ (reference sequence). The CDR3 is 17 residues long. V lost 8 bases to trimming and J lost 3 bases; unmatched junction nucleotides: 17. CDR3 coding DNA: TGTGCCAGCCACCCAGCCCGGACAGGGTTAATGGACTATGGCTACACCTTC. Its protein is CASHPARTGLMDYGYTF. Filled out from reference TRBV7-9 and TRBJ1-2, the complete variable domain reads DTGVSQNPRHKITKRGQNVTFRCDPISEHNRLYWYRQTLGQGPEFLTYFQNEAQLEKSRLLSDRFSAERPKGSFSTLEIQRTEQGDSAMYLCASHPARTGLMDYGYTFGSGTRLTVV.

This clone was seen more than once but under ten times. The chain employs TRBV7-9 and TRBJ2-1, with TRBD2 identical over 9 bases. Germline-derived CDR1 and CDR2 are SEHNR and FQNEAQ (reference sequence). The CDR3 has 18 amino acids. V shed 11 bases and J 0 bases; nucleotides not matched to a gene: 17. The DNA of the CDR3 is TGTGCCTTAGAAGCGGCAGCGGGAGGTTTTAGCTCCTACAATGAGCAGTTCTTC. It is translated as CALEAAAGGFSSYNEQFF. Based on the CDR3 plus reference TRBV7-9 and TRBJ2-1, the full variable domain is DTGVSQNPRHKITKRGQNVTFRCDPISEHNRLYWYRQTLGQGPEFLTYFQNEAQLEKSRLLSDRFSAERPKGSFSTLEIQRTEQGDSAMYLCALEAAAGGFSSYNEQFFGPGTRLTVL.

This clone was detected a few times. This specimen includes other DNA sequences encoding the same CDR3. The V call is TRBV5-1, the J call TRBJ1-2; D perhaps matches TRBD1 (6 bases). The V end was cut by 5 bases, the J end by 5 bases, with 13 bases between. In germline, CDR1 is SGHRS, CDR2 YFSETQ. CDR3 length: 13 amino acids. The CDR3 DNA is TGCGCCAGCAGTTCCGACAGGCGTTATGGCTACACCTTC. Its protein is CASSSDRRYGYTF.

V is TRBV4-2 and J is TRBJ2-3; 7 bases align to TRBD2. V lost 0 bases to trimming and J lost 1 base; unmatched junction nucleotides: 7. CDR3 length: 17 amino acids. The germline gives CDR1 LGHNA, CDR2 YNFKEQ. The CDR3 loop reads CASSQEALAVGTDTQYF. The DNA of the CDR3 is TGTGCCAGCAGCCAAGAGGCTCTAGCGGTGGGCACAGATACGCAGTATTTT.

This chain joins TRBV7-9 and TRBJ1-2; D is ambiguous. The germline V gene encodes CDR1 SEHNR and CDR2 FQNEAQ (reference sequence). The CDR3 runs to 10 residues. With 5 bases removed from V and 4 bases from J, the gap between germline ends came to 2 bases. The CDR3: CASSLYGYTF. The CDR3 bases are TGTGCCAGCAGCCTCTATGGCTACACCTTC.

The chain uses TRBV6-5 and TRBJ1-1; the match to TRBD1 covers 9 bases. V lost 11 bases and J lost 4; bases outside the gene matches: 8. Per germline, CDR1 MNHEY and CDR2 SVGAGI. The CDR3 sequence is 13 residues long. The CDR3 DNA is TGTGCCTCGGGACAGGGAGGTGGCACTGAAGCTTTCTTT. Amino acids: CASGQGGGTEAFF.

In this sample, this clone turned up once. This chain joins TRBV6-5 and TRBJ2-7; 7 nucleotides match TRBD2. Germline CDR1 is MNHEY and CDR2 is SVGAGI. V was clipped by 2 bases and J by 8 bases; unmatched bases: 0. The CDR3 loop spans 11 amino acids. This CDR3 is CASSYGTKQYF. The CDR3 DNA is TGTGCCAGCAGTTACGGGACTAAGCAGTACTTC.

The sample holds one count of this clone. This sequence joins TRBV19 and TRBJ2-5; D may be TRBD2 (5 bases). Germline V gene data show CDR1 as LNHDA and CDR2 as SQIVND (reference sequence). The CDR3 has 15 residues. V lost 6 bases and J lost 4, with 18 bases in between. CDR3 in amino acids: CASSPTPGYSETQYF. CDR3 nucleotides: TGTGCCAGTAGCCCCACCCCGGGGTACTCAGAGACCCAGTACTTC.

The J gene is TRBJ1-1, the V gene TRBV6-6; TRBD1 is a possible D gene (6 bases). Deletions cut 0 bases from V and 0 bases from J, with 11 bases between. CDR3 length equals 16 residues. Germline V gene sequence: CDR1 MNHNY, CDR2 SVGAGI (reference sequence). The CDR3 bases are TGTGCCAGCAGTTACTCTGGACAGCTACTGAACACTGAAGCTTTCTTT. The encoded protein is CASSYSGQLLNTEAFF.

V is TRBV19 and J is TRBJ1-2; 7 bases fit TRBD1. Germline CDR1 LNHDA, CDR2 SQIVND (reference sequence). This CDR3 has 14 amino acids. V lost 3 bases and J lost 4; bases outside the gene matches: 5. CDR3 nucleotides: TGTGCCAGTAGTATGGGGCAGGGGGGCTATGGCTACACCTTC. Translation: CASSMGQGGYGYTF. Together with reference TRBV19 and TRBJ1-2, the CDR3 gives the full variable domain: DGGITQSPKYLFRKEGQNVTLSCEQNLNHDAMYWYRQDPGQGLRLIYYSQIVNDFQKGDIAEGYSVSREKKESFPLTVTSAQKNPTAFYLCASSMGQGGYGYTFGSGTRLTVV.